Shown below are 32 T cell receptor beta chains from a single sample sequenced in a study of cytomegalovirus exposure and HLA in healthy donors. Vbeta (60) and Jbeta (13) primers were used in the PCR. Sequenced by immunoSEQ multiplex PCR; TCRdb stores in-frame clones only, minus some. The specimen's table records some 200,000 clones. Sequenced: PBMCs. Source of these receptors: a woman in her late teens or twenties in good health and CMV-seropositive.

V and J are TRBV21-1 and TRBJ2-5; TRBD1, the D gene given by the table, was not confirmed from the DNA. TRBV21-1 is given as a pseudogene. The CDR3 has 17 amino acids. The chain's CDR3 is CASSKEGVVRAQETQYF. The CDR3 DNA is TGTGCCAGCAGCAAAGAAGGGGTGGTAAGGGCCCAAGAGACCCAGTACTTC.

The chain is built from TRBV15 and TRBJ2-5; D is possibly TRBD2 (6 bases). With 7 bases removed from V and 5 bases from J, the gap between germline ends came to 14 bases. CDR1 is LNHNV and CDR2 is YYDKDF in the germline V gene (reference sequence). CDR3 length: 13 residues. The CDR3 loop reads CATTARGGETQYF. CDR3 in DNA: TGTGCCACCACTGCGCGGGGTGGTGAGACCCAGTACTTC.

The chain has TRBV7-2 and TRBJ2-7; 9 nucleotides match TRBD2. Germline values: CDR1 SGHTA, CDR2 FQGNSA. V shed 2 bases, J shed 1 base, and the junction held 3 bases outside the gene matches. This CDR3 spans 15 amino acids. CDR3 coding DNA: TGTGCCAGCAGCTTACCTAGCGGGATTTCCTACGAGCAGTACTTC. The encoded protein is CASSLPSGISYEQYF.

V usage is TRBV15 and J usage is TRBJ2-5, with 8 positions matching TRBD2. Germline assignment: CDR1 LNHNV and CDR2 YYDKDF (reference sequence). The V segment lost 4 bases and the J segment 5 bases; nucleotides outside the gene matches: 9. This CDR3 comprises 15 residues. The CDR3: CATSNQRGPEETQYF. As DNA, the CDR3 is TGTGCCACCAGCAACCAGCGGGGGCCAGAGGAGACCCAGTACTTC.

The chain uses TRBV4-1 and TRBJ1-4; a possible D gene is TRBD1 (5 bases). The V gene lost 3 bases and the J gene lost 2 bases, with 10 bases spanning the gap. Germline V gene data show CDR1 as MGHRA and CDR2 as YSYEKL. The CDR3 runs 15 residues. The CDR3 is CASSHLQATNEKLFF. DNA for the CDR3: TGCGCCAGCAGCCACCTACAGGCGACTAATGAAAAACTGTTTTTT.

This chain links TRBV7-2 with TRBJ1-2; perhaps TRBD1 as D (5 bases). Per germline, CDR1 SGHTA and CDR2 FQGNSA. V lost 5 bases, J lost 4 bases, and 11 bases lay in between. There are 13 residues in the CDR3. The CDR3 region is CASSRGGGYGYTF. The DNA for the CDR3 is TGTGCCAGCAGCCGTGGGGGAGGCTATGGCTACACCTTC.

V gene TRBV7-9 combines with J gene TRBJ2-7; unclear D gene. Germline CDR1 reads SEHNR; CDR2 reads FQNEAQ (reference sequence). Trimming removed 4 bases at V and 6 bases at J, with 10 bases between. The CDR3 consists of 12 residues. CDR3 nucleotides: TGTGCCAGCAGCTGGAGAGTGGGCGAGCAGTACTTC. Protein: CASSWRVGEQYF.

As concerns this clone: An end of the junction differs from the germline gene, which may be a read error. The V call is TRBV29-1, the J call TRBJ2-1, with a tentative D call TRBD1 (5 bases). Germline CDR1 reads SQVTM; CDR2 reads ANQGSEA. The CDR3 contains 10 residues. In DNA, the CDR3 is TGCAGCGTTGGACGTGGTCTAGGGGTCTTC. Protein product: CSVGRGLGVF.

CDR3 DNA: TGCGCCAGCAGAGTCAGACTAGCGGGGCTCACAGATACGCAGTATTTT. Its translation: CASRVRLAGLTDTQYF. The J gene is TRBJ2-3, the V gene TRBV10-2; TRBD2 matches 11 bases. In germline, CDR1 is WSHSY, CDR2 SAAADI. This CDR3 contains 16 residues. With V trimmed by 6 bases and J by 2 bases, 7 bases remained unmatched.

The chain uses TRBV5-5 and TRBJ1-1; tentatively, D is TRBD1 (6 bases). Germline V gives CDR1 SGHKS, CDR2 YYEKEE (reference sequence). V was shortened by 1 base and J by 2 bases, with 12 bases between the two germline ends. The CDR3 is made up of 15 amino acids. CDR3 sequence reads: CASSLMGHRNTEAFF. The CDR3 nucleotides read TGTGCCAGCAGCTTGATGGGACACCGAAACACTGAAGCTTTCTTT.

The chain combines TRBV19 with TRBJ1-4; a weak D match, TRBD1 (5 bases). Germline CDR1 LNHDA, CDR2 SQIVND (reference sequence). The CDR3 has 13 residues. V lost 0 bases and J lost 9, with 8 bases in between. CDR3 amino acids: CASSIDNRKKLFF. The CDR3 nucleotides are TGTGCCAGTAGTATAGATAACAGGAAAAAACTGTTTTTT.

The gene calls are TRBV7-9 and TRBJ1-3; maybe TRBD1 (6 bases). The V and J ends lost 5 bases and 1 base respectively, with 12 bases between them. The CDR3 has 15 residues. The germline CDR1 and CDR2 sequences are SEHNR and FQNEAQ (reference sequence). The CDR3 here is CASSTRGSSGNTIYF. DNA for the CDR3: TGTGCCAGCAGCACCAGGGGAAGTTCTGGAAACACCATATATTTT.

The CDR3 DNA reads TGCGCCAGCGGCCCGGTAACAGGGTCGGGGGAAGCTTTCTTT. This translates into CASGPVTGSGEAFF. The J gene is TRBJ1-1, the V gene TRBV5-1, with a possible D match to TRBD1 (6 bases). The CDR3 length is 14 residues. CDR1 is SGHRS and CDR2 is YFSETQ in the germline V gene. Between the trimmed V and J ends, which lost 7 bases and 8 bases, there was a span of 21 bases.

Turning to this clone: At one end the junction does not follow the germline gene, possibly because of a read error. V gene TRBV5-1 combines with J gene TRBJ1-4; a weak D match, TRBD1 (5 bases). Germline CDR1 is SGHRS and CDR2 is YFSETQ. The CDR3 covers 13 residues. CDR3 loop: CASRPGLNGKLFF. CDR3 DNA: TGCGCCAGCAGACCGGGACTTAATGGAAAACTGTTTTTT.

The V call is TRBV5-1, the J call TRBJ2-7; TRBD2 aligns across 9 bases. This CDR3 is built from 15 residues. V dropped 5 bases and J dropped 3; count of bases not matched to a gene: 9. The germline V gene encodes CDR1 SGHRS and CDR2 YFSETQ. The CDR3 loop is CASSSLSGGSYEQYF. CDR3 bases: TGCGCCAGCAGTTCCTTGAGCGGGGGGAGCTACGAGCAGTACTTC.

V gene TRBV2 combines with J gene TRBJ1-1; 11 bases are a match to TRBD1. CDR3 length: 14 residues. Germline-derived CDR1 and CDR2 are SNHLY and FYNNEI. The CDR3 loop reads CAFGTGGLNTEAFF. The CDR3 DNA is TGTGCGTTTGGGACAGGGGGTCTCAACACTGAAGCTTTCTTT.

The chain recombines TRBV30 with TRBJ1-6; 9 positions agree with TRBD1. The CDR3 sequence is 13 residues long. With V trimmed by 3 bases and J by 8 bases, 2 bases remained unmatched. Per germline, CDR1 GTSNPN and CDR2 SVGIG (reference sequence). CDR3 residues: CAWRGQGYSPLHF. CDR3 coding DNA: TGTGCCTGGAGGGGACAGGGTTATTCACCCCTCCACTTT.

The V gene is TRBV30, the J gene TRBJ1-4; TRBD1 might be the D (6 bases). This CDR3 has 16 amino acids. The V end lost 1 base, the J end lost 2 bases, and 14 bases lay between the germline ends. Germline values: CDR1 GTSNPN, CDR2 SVGIG (reference sequence). The CDR3 region has the DNA TGTGCCTGGAGTGGAGGGGGTAGGATCACTAATGAAAAACTGTTTTTT. The encoded protein is CAWSGGGRITNEKLFF.

V and J are TRBV9 and TRBJ2-7, with 10 bases that match TRBD2. The J segment lost 4 bases and the V segment lost 0 bases, leaving 4 bases of the junction unmatched. This CDR3 has 15 amino acids. The germline V gene encodes CDR1 SGDLS and CDR2 YYNGEE. The CDR3 DNA reads TGTGCCAGCAGCGTAGGGGGGACTAGCGAGTACGAGCAGTACTTC. Protein: CASSVGGTSEYEQYF.

This chain uses TRBV7-8 with TRBJ2-7; D may be TRBD1 (5 bases). The CDR3 has 14 residues. V shed 0 bases and J shed 3 bases, with 9 bases lying between them. CDR1 is SGHVS and CDR2 is FQNEAQ in the germline V gene. CDR3 sequence: CASSLAPDNYEQYF. CDR3 bases: TGTGCCAGCAGCTTAGCGCCGGACAACTACGAGCAGTACTTC.

The DNA for the CDR3 is TGCGCCAGCAGCCGGGAGAACCACAATGAGCAGTTCTTC. Encoded protein: CASSRENHNEQFF. The gene calls are TRBV4-3 and TRBJ2-1; tentatively, D is TRBD2 (5 bases). CDR3 length equals 13 residues. V dropped 4 bases and J dropped 5 bases, with 9 bases sitting between them. Germline-derived CDR1 and CDR2 are LGHNA and YSLEER.

For the CDR3, the DNA is TGTGCCAGCAGTCCTAGGGGGACCGGGGAGCTGTTTTTT. Residues: CASSPRGTGELFF. The chain recombines TRBV2 with TRBJ2-2; weak D call: TRBD1 (6 bases). The CDR3 sequence is 13 residues long. Trimming cost V 5 bases and J 5 bases, with 9 bases left between them. From germline, CDR1 is SNHLY and CDR2 FYNNEI.

The gene calls are TRBV19 and TRBJ1-2; 9 nucleotides align to TRBD1. J gave up 4 bases and V 5 bases, and 5 bases lay outside the gene matches. The CDR3 length is 14 residues. Germline CDR1 reads LNHDA; CDR2 reads SQIVND (reference sequence). The CDR3 DNA sequence: TGTGCCAGTAGTTTGGGACAGGGAGTCTATGGCTACACCTTC. As protein: CASSLGQGVYGYTF.

V usage is TRBV5-1 and J usage is TRBJ1-4; D possibly corresponds to TRBD1 (5 bases). V was clipped by 7 bases and J by 8 bases, with 18 bases between them. CDR3 size: 14 residues. Looked up from germline, CDR1 is SGHRS and CDR2 is YFSETQ. The CDR3 sequence: CASRRGNSEEKLFF. CDR3 coding DNA: TGCGCCAGCCGCCGGGGGAACAGTGAGGAAAAACTGTTTTTT.

J is TRBJ2-1 and V is TRBV7-9, with TRBD2 matching 10 bases. Germline CDR1 is SEHNR and CDR2 is FQNEAQ (reference sequence). V trimming: 3 bases; J trimming: 6 bases; junction bases outside the gene matches: 5. CDR3 size: 15 residues. CDR3 DNA: TGTGCCAGCAGCTTGGCTAGCGGGAGAACCAATGAGCAGTTCTTC. This gives the protein CASSLASGRTNEQFF.

The genes are TRBV6-5 and TRBJ2-3; 10 nucleotides match TRBD2. This CDR3 contains 16 residues. Germline CDR1 MNHEY, CDR2 SVGAGI. With V trimmed by 0 bases and J by 4 bases, 4 bases remained unmatched. The CDR3 spells CASSYSSSGSADTQYF. The CDR3, as DNA: TGTGCCAGCAGTTACTCGTCTAGCGGGAGTGCAGATACGCAGTATTTT.

The chain recombines TRBV27 with TRBJ1-4; perhaps TRBD1 as D (5 bases). Trimming cost V 4 bases and J 8 bases, with 17 bases left between them. The length of the CDR3 is 15 residues. Germline V gene lookup returns CDR1 MNHEY and CDR2 SMNVEV (reference sequence). In DNA, the CDR3 is TGTGCCAGCAGTTCCATCAGGGTTGAAAGAGAAAAACTGTTTTTT. It codes for CASSSIRVEREKLFF.

The chain combines TRBV7-2 with TRBJ2-7, with D tentatively TRBD2 (6 bases). Trimming shortened V by 0 bases and J by 6 bases, and 12 bases separated the two germline ends. Germline V gives CDR1 SGHTA, CDR2 FQGNSA. This CDR3 is 14 amino acids long. The CDR3 DNA is TGTGCCAGCAGCTTAGCGGGGGGAACTGGCGAGCAGTACTTC. This translates into CASSLAGGTGEQYF.

The J gene is TRBJ1-1, the V gene TRBV19, with TRBD1 identical over 8 bases. The V gene's germline CDR1 is LNHDA and CDR2 SQIVND (reference sequence). The CDR3 length is 14 residues. V lost 8 bases to trimming and J lost 1 base; unmatched junction nucleotides: 6. Here the CDR3 reads CASARTGQNTEAFF. DNA of the CDR3: TGTGCCAGTGCCCGGACAGGGCAGAACACTGAAGCTTTCTTT.

The rearrangement joins TRBV7-8 to TRBJ1-5, with 9 nucleotides matching TRBD1. CDR3 length: 14 amino acids. Trimming cost V 5 bases and J 5 bases; bases outside gene matches: 4. Per germline, CDR1 SGHVS and CDR2 FQNEAQ. This CDR3 is CASSEGQGDQPQHF. CDR3 DNA sequence: TGTGCCAGCAGCGAGGGACAGGGCGATCAGCCCCAGCATTTT.

Points on this clone: Within the sample, other DNA sequences also encode this same CDR3. This sequence joins TRBV18 and TRBJ2-7; 11 nucleotides agree with TRBD1. Trimming removed 3 bases from V and 3 bases from J; junction bases left unmatched: 1. The V gene's germline CDR1 is KGHSH and CDR2 LQKENI. The length of the CDR3 is 14 residues. The CDR3 protein is CASSPGTGGYEQYF. The CDR3 coding sequence is TGTGCCAGCTCACCGGGGACAGGGGGCTACGAGCAGTACTTC. The full variable domain, in which reference TRBV18 and TRBJ2-7 provide the parts outside the CDR3, is NAGVMQNPRHLVRRRGQEARLRCSPMKGHSHVYWYRQLPEEGLKFMVYLQKENIIDESGMPKERFSAEFPKEGPSILRIQQVVRGDSAAYFCASSPGTGGYEQYFGPGTRLTVT.

The genes are TRBV12-5 and TRBJ1-3; D remains ambiguous. Germline V gene lookup returns CDR1 LGHNT and CDR2 FRNRAP. Trimming took off 0 bases at V and 2 bases at J, with 5 bases between the two ends. The CDR3 has 14 residues. The CDR3 protein is CASGLVLTGNTIYF. The DNA for the CDR3 is TGTGCTAGTGGTTTGGTTCTAACTGGAAACACCATATATTTT. The complete variable domain, with remaining parts taken from reference TRBV12-5 and TRBJ1-3, reads DARVTQTPRHKVTEMGQEVTMRCQPILGHNTVFWYRQTMMQGLELLAYFRNRAPLDDSGMPKDRFSAEMPDATLATLKIQPSEPRDSAVYFCASGLVLTGNTIYFGEGSWLTVV.